The clone carrying this TCR beta chain has more than one count but fewer than ten. Its antigen is undetermined. This sample is drawn from a study of blood T cells in healthy people across ages. Findings and limits, study-wide: The authors considered diversity estimates from one million T cells to be underestimates.

The second PCR ran about 6 to 12 cycles with a sample-barcoded 5' primer and J-beta primers. A template-switch adaptor that had 12 random nucleotides put a tag on each cDNA molecule. Every sample produced at least 2.5 million CDR3-containing paired-end reads. TCRdb independently ran MiXCR on the 5' RACE reads; one entry per CDR3 protein. The sample contains fewer than 2,000,000 distinct CDR3 sequences, 30% to 35% of which appear only once. CDR1 and CDR2 (germline): SGHDT, YYEEEE. V shed 1 base, J shed 2 bases, and the junction held 6 bases outside the gene matches. This CDR3 spans 16 amino acids. The TCR was taken from a woman aged 25 to 39 in good health. The specimen was blood. V and J are TRBV5-6 and TRBJ2-5; TRBD2 matches 9 bases. DNA of the CDR3: TGTGCCAGCAGCTTGACCAGCGGGAGGACACAAGAGACCCAGTACTTC. Residues: CASSLTSGRTQETQYF. Filled out from reference TRBV5-6 and TRBJ2-5, the complete variable domain reads DAGVTQSPTHLIKTRGQQVTLRCSPKSGHDTVSWYQQALGQGPQFIFQYYEEEERQRGNFPDRFSGHQFPNYSSELNVNALLLGDSALYLCASSLTSGRTQETQYFGPGTRLLVL.